The present entry profiles one T cell receptor (beta chain) with its context. Its matching antigen is unknown. These data come from a study of cytomegalovirus exposure and HLA in healthy donors. Looking at the study overall: The same platform used for the roughly 650 first-cohort repertoires was also used for the 95 to 150 validation repertoires, as a later analysis reported. Whole-study findings and limits: Reports indicated that the classifier achieved high specificity and sensitivity in diagnosing cytomegalovirus status. Listed as cytomegalovirus-associated were 150 or so TCR beta chains.

The CDR3 runs 16 residues. Deletions cut 0 bases from V and 3 bases from J, with 13 bases between. Germline loops: CDR1 SGDLS, CDR2 YYNGEE. The repertoire was sequenced with immunoSEQ multiplex PCR; TCRdb's copy has only in-frame clones and lacks some. The top ten clones hold about 11% of a sample with under 250,000 clones, more than 85% of them seen once. The sequence was collected from a man between 18 and 35 years old in good health and CMV-seropositive. The rearrangement uses TRBV9 and TRBJ2-1, with D possibly TRBD2 on 6 matching bases. Sequencing was done on a sample of PBMCs. The DNA of the CDR3 is TGTGCCAGCAGCGTAGGGGCTAGCGTTATCTACAATGAGCAGTTCTTC. Translation gives CASSVGASVIYNEQFF.